Listed below are T cell receptor beta chains from one sample, sequenced in a study of blood T cells in healthy people across ages. TCRdb re-called the 5' RACE reads through MiXCR, storing one row per CDR3 protein. The repertoire includes 1.5 million to 2 million distinct CDR3 sequences, around 35% of them detected once, and roughly 10% sits in the top ten. The sequencing input was blood. These receptors were taken from a woman aged 30 to 39 in good health. CDR3s include the opening cysteine and the closing phenylalanine or tryptophan. Fields, in order: J gene, D gene, clone size, V gene, CDR3 protein, CDR3 DNA. The D gene is left open where the match is weak. Clone size is given for some rows only: seen once, a few or many times, or a class if the clone is expanded.

>TRBJ1-1|TRBD1|.|TRBV10-3
CAISPQGNTEAFF
TGTGCCATCAGTCCACAGGGGAACACTGAGGCTTTCTTT
>TRBJ1-5|TRBD1|.|TRBV6-5
CASSYRYLPGGGSPPQHF
TGTGCCAGCAGTTATAGGTATCTCCCAGGGGGCGGTTCACCGCCCCAGCATTTT
>TRBJ1-2|.|.|TRBV3-1
CASSQIGPVGYTF
TGTGCCAGCAGCCAAATAGGGCCGGTGGGCTACACCTTC
>TRBJ2-7|.|.|TRBV19
CASNGQGIGEQYF
TGTGCCAGTAATGGGCAGGGCATAGGCGAGCAGTACTTC
>TRBJ2-7|.|.|TRBV20-1
CSASRGRLSYEQYF
TGCAGTGCTAGCCGAGGACGGTTGTCCTACGAGCAGTACTTC
>TRBJ1-5|.|.|TRBV3-1
CASSQDGDGYQPQHF
TGTGCCAGCAGCCAAGATGGGGACGGCTATCAGCCCCAGCATTTT
>TRBJ2-5|.|few|TRBV18
CASSPPGRKETQYF
TGTGCCAGCTCACCACCGGGACGGAAAGAGACCCAGTACTTC
>TRBJ2-2|TRBD2|few|TRBV4-2
CASSLGLATNTGELFF
TGTGCCAGCAGCCTGGGACTAGCGACGAACACCGGGGAGCTGTTTTTT
>TRBJ1-2|.|.|TRBV29-1
CSVKGQDYGYTF
TGCAGCGTAAAGGGGCAGGACTATGGCTACACCTTC
>TRBJ2-1|TRBD2|.|TRBV20-1
CSASGGSSYEQFF
TGCAGTGCTAGCGGGGGGAGTAGCTATGAGCAGTTCTTC
>TRBJ1-4|.|.|TRBV20-1
CSARDWRGRANEKLFF
TGCAGTGCTAGAGATTGGAGGGGTCGGGCTAATGAAAAACTGTTTTTT
>TRBJ1-2|TRBD1|few|TRBV6-5
CASRLPGQGAYTF
TGTGCCAGCAGATTACCGGGACAGGGGGCCTACACCTTC
>TRBJ2-7|TRBD2|few|TRBV28
CASTPTYLTSGRAGYEQYF
TGTGCCAGCACCCCTACGTATCTTACGAGCGGGAGAGCGGGGTACGAGCAGTACTTC
>TRBJ2-7|.|many|TRBV29-1
CSVAGGRVYEQYF
TGCAGCGTTGCTGGGGGAAGGGTCTACGAGCAGTACTTC
>TRBJ2-7|.|.|TRBV7-2
CASRPRQSYEQYF
TGTGCCAGCAGACCTCGACAGTCCTACGAGCAGTACTTC
>TRBJ2-7|TRBD2|few|TRBV4-1
CASSQVVLAGSSYEQYF
TGCGCCAGCAGCCAAGTAGTTTTAGCGGGGTCTTCCTACGAGCAGTACTTC
>TRBJ2-5|.|many|TRBV7-2
CASSSGTEGWETQYF
TGTGCCAGCAGTTCCGGGACCGAGGGTTGGGAGACCCAGTACTTC
>TRBJ2-7|TRBD1|few|TRBV6-4
CASSQQGPPLDEQYF
TGTGCCAGCAGTCAACAGGGGCCCCCTCTTGACGAGCAGTACTTC
>TRBJ2-5|TRBD1|many|TRBV20-1
CSKLGTGETQYF
TGCAGTAAATTAGGGACAGGCGAGACCCAGTACTTC
>TRBJ2-1|TRBD1|.|TRBV9
CASSVVGGQYSYNEQFF
TGTGCCAGCAGCGTAGTTGGGGGACAGTACTCCTACAATGAGCAGTTCTTC
>TRBJ2-7|.|few|TRBV27
CASSTNSRNQYF
TGTGCCAGCAGTACAAACTCTCGAAATCAGTACTTC
>TRBJ2-2|.|.|TRBV7-2
CASSLERGIGELFF
TGTGCCAGCAGCCTCGAACGGGGGATCGGGGAGCTGTTTTTT
>TRBJ2-3|TRBD2|.|TRBV5-1
CASSLAASGGVTDTQYF
TGCGCCAGCAGCTTGGCGGCTAGCGGGGGGGTCACAGATACGCAGTATTTT
>TRBJ2-2|.|.|TRBV4-1
CASSQERLAGTGERFF
TGCGCCAGCAGCCAAGAACGGCTAGCTGGGACCGGGGAGCGGTTTTTT
>TRBJ2-1|.|few|TRBV20-1
CSATGQVRESSYNEQFF
TGCAGTGCGACGGGACAAGTCCGAGAAAGCTCCTACAATGAGCAGTTCTTC
>TRBJ2-2|.|few|TRBV18
CASAGTGELFF
TGTGCCAGCGCCGGGACCGGGGAGCTGTTTTTT
>TRBJ2-5|.|few|TRBV7-8
CASSFSLGGQGGWETQYF
TGTGCCAGCAGCTTCAGTCTGGGAGGGCAGGGGGGATGGGAGACCCAGTACTTC
>TRBJ2-5|.|.|TRBV7-8
CASSLARDVETQYF
TGTGCCAGCAGCTTAGCCCGGGACGTAGAGACCCAGTACTTC
>TRBJ2-3|TRBD2|.|TRBV28
CASSTRLALWSDTQYF
TGTGCCAGCAGTACCCGACTAGCTTTGTGGTCAGATACGCAGTATTTT
>TRBJ1-6|.|.|TRBV28
CASSRGRSRSYNSPLHF
TGTGCCAGCAGTAGGGGCAGGTCACGCTCCTATAATTCACCCCTCCACTTT
>TRBJ1-6|.|few|TRBV20-1
CSARATPGLPASYNSPLHF
TGCAGTGCTAGAGCCACGCCGGGACTTCCTGCCTCCTATAATTCACCCCTCCACTTT
>TRBJ1-1|TRBD1|.|TRBV13
CASSLGSRGRTEAFF
TGTGCCAGCAGCTTAGGAAGCAGGGGGCGCACTGAAGCTTTCTTT
>TRBJ2-1|.|.|TRBV7-2
CASSLARGSVPFF
TGTGCCAGCAGCTTAGCGCGCGGTAGCGTGCCGTTCTTC
>TRBJ2-1|TRBD1|.|TRBV7-9
CAGSFRQGQEYEQFF
TGTGCCGGCAGCTTTCGACAGGGGCAAGAGTATGAGCAGTTCTTC
>TRBJ2-1|TRBD1|.|TRBV7-2
CASRLRQGSYNEQFF
TGTGCCAGCAGGTTACGACAGGGTTCCTACAATGAGCAGTTCTTC
>TRBJ2-7|.|many|TRBV7-2
CASSLDPGSSYEQYF
TGTGCCAGCAGCTTAGATCCAGGGTCCTCCTACGAGCAGTACTTC
>TRBJ1-1|TRBD1|.|TRBV20-1
CSALPTGAMVTEAFF
TGCAGTGCTCTTCCGACAGGGGCCATGGTGACTGAAGCTTTCTTT
>TRBJ1-2|TRBD1|.|TRBV5-1
CASSTRDSDNYGYTF
TGCGCCAGCAGCACCCGGGACAGCGATAACTATGGCTACACCTTC
>TRBJ1-2|.|.|TRBV20-1
CSARRLPGNYGYTF
TGCAGTGCTAGACGCCTCCCCGGGAACTATGGCTACACCTTC
>TRBJ2-7|TRBD2|few|TRBV30
CAWKPGLAEPYEQYF
TGTGCCTGGAAACCCGGACTAGCAGAACCCTACGAGCAGTACTTC
>TRBJ2-7|TRBD2|once|TRBV4-2
CAGSQDSTSGPMSYEQYF
TGTGCCGGCAGCCAAGACTCGACTAGCGGTCCTATGTCCTACGAGCAGTACTTC
>TRBJ2-7|.|.|TRBV2
CASRGRLPKEQYF
TGTGCCAGCAGGGGGCGCCTGCCGAAGGAGCAGTACTTC
>TRBJ2-3|TRBD2|few|TRBV5-1
CASSLSLAGVDTQYF
TGCGCCAGCAGCTTGTCTCTAGCGGGGGTGGATACGCAGTATTTT
>TRBJ1-4|.|.|TRBV10-3
CAISVSGEKLFF
TGTGCCATCAGTGTATCGGGCGAAAAACTGTTTTTT
>TRBJ2-7|TRBD2|.|TRBV6-2/TRBV6-3
CASRLAGNYEQYF
TGTGCCAGCAGACTAGCGGGGAACTACGAGCAGTACTTC
>TRBJ1-1|.|.|TRBV5-1
CASRKDGVGSTEAFF
TGCGCCAGCCGTAAGGATGGGGTAGGGAGCACTGAAGCTTTCTTT
>TRBJ1-2|.|.|TRBV29-1
CSVGGQSPGYTF
TGCAGCGTTGGAGGACAGAGTCCTGGCTACACCTTC
>TRBJ2-2|TRBD2|.|TRBV20-1
CSAEVAGVWNTGELFF
TGTAGTGCTGAAGTAGCGGGAGTATGGAACACCGGGGAGCTGTTTTTT
>TRBJ2-1|.|.|TRBV12-3/TRBV12-4
CASTLGHLNYNEQFF
TGTGCCAGCACCCTTGGGCACCTAAATTACAATGAGCAGTTCTTC
>TRBJ2-7|TRBD1|many|TRBV29-1
CSAMTGRSYEQYF
TGCAGTGCCATGACAGGGCGCTCCTACGAGCAGTACTTC
>TRBJ2-7|.|.|TRBV20-1
CSSAGLNEQYF
TGCAGCAGTGCCGGCCTCAACGAGCAGTACTTC
>TRBJ1-1|.|.|TRBV27
CASSSRSTMNTEAFF
TGTGCCAGCAGTTCGCGGTCAACCATGAACACTGAAGCTTTCTTT
>TRBJ2-7|TRBD2|.|TRBV5-1
CASSLNPAGGGEQYF
TGCGCCAGCAGCTTGAATCCAGCGGGAGGCGGCGAGCAGTACTTC